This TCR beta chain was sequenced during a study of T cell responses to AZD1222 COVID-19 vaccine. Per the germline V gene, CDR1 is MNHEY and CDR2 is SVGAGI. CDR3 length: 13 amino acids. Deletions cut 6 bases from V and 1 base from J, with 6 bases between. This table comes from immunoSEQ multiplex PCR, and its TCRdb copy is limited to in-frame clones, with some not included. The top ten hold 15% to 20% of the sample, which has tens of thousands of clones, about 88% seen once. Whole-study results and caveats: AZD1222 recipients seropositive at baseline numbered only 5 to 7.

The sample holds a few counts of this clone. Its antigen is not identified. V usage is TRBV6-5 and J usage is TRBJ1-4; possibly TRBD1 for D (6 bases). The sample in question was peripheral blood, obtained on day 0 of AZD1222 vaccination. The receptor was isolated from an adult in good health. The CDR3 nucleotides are TGTGCCAGCAGAGGGGGAACTAATGAAAAACTGTTTTTT. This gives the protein CASRGGTNEKLFF.